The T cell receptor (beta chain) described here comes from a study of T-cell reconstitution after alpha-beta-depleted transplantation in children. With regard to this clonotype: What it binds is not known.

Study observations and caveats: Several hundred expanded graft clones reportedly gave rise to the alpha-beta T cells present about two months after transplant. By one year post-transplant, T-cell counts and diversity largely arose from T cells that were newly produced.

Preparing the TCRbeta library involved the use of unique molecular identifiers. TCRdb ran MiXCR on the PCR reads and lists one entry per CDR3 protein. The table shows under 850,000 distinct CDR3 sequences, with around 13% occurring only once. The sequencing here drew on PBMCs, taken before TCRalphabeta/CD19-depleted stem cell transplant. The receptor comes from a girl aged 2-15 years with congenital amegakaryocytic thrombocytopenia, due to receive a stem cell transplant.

CDR3 sequence: CASSYSGQRSGEQFF. CDR3 in DNA: TGCGCCAGCAGCTATTCAGGACAGAGGTCGGGTGAGCAGTTCTTC. The chain employs TRBV5-1 and TRBJ2-1; tentatively, D is TRBD1 (6 bases). V lost 3 bases and J lost 9, with 19 bases in between. The CDR3 runs 15 residues. Germline CDR1 is SGHRS and CDR2 is YFSETQ.